The sample holds one count of the clone carrying this T cell receptor beta chain. Participants were placed into cohorts based on the clinical history they reported. The data originate from a study of blood T cell repertoires in COVID-19. Original data processing: For nucleated cells, counts were estimated from reference gene primer amplification. Sequencing was performed with immunoSEQ multiplex PCR; in TCRdb, only in-frame clones are kept and a portion is missing. V and J calls and clone size come straight from that table; D and trimming were deduced from the DNA. Among some 170,000 clones listed, more than 85% were seen once. Germline loops: CDR1 SQVTM, CDR2 ANQGSEA. Trimming left V 6 bases short and J 6 bases short, with 14 bases between. The CDR3 consists of 12 residues.

The material sequenced was PBMCs or T cells enriched from blood (not recorded which). The TCR sequence derives from a human donor with acute COVID-19. The donor label of this sample is uncertain. This chain uses TRBV29-1 with TRBJ1-1; tentatively, D is TRBD1 (6 bases). The CDR3 region is CSVSQGDAEAFF. The CDR3 DNA reads TGCAGCGTGTCACAGGGAGACGCTGAAGCTTTCTTT.